The 16 T cell receptor beta chains listed next were all sequenced from one sample in a study of T cells in women clearing cervical HPV infection (dated by TCRdb to between 2017 and 2018). The protocol used for the library was the immunoSEQ multiplex PCR assay. This immuneACCESS table, as held by TCRdb, lists in-frame sequences with V and J called but not all clones. Of the missing ones, under half trace to an unresolved V gene in checked studies; the others have no known cause. The record for this sample contains nearly 20,000 clones. The ten largest clones represent approximately 3% of the sample. The sequenced sample was blood buffy coat. The receptor set was obtained from a woman between 18 and 70 years old with a cervical HPV16 infection that either progressed to CIN3+ or cleared (not recorded which).

Comments on this clone: The CDR3 end lies 3 residues beyond the end of the read and is filled in from the germline J gene. J is TRBJ1-4 and V is TRBV19; D is unclear. Trimming shortened V by 3 bases and J by 5 bases, and 7 bases separated the two germline ends. Germline assignment: CDR1 LNHDA and CDR2 SQIVND (reference sequence). CDR3 length: 13 residues. The sequenced part of the CDR3 DNA is TGTGCCAGTAGTATTCAGATAAATGAAAAA. It yields the protein CASSIQINEK. The entire CDR3 reads CASSIQINEKLFF.

About this clone itself: Sequencing ends 3 residues short of the CDR3 end; the germline J gene provides the rest. V and J are TRBV27 and TRBJ2-3; no clear D. The germline CDR1 and CDR2 sequences are MNHEY and SMNVEV (reference sequence). The CDR3 is 16 amino acids. The V end lost 2 bases, the J end lost 1 base, and 13 bases lay between the germline ends. Incomplete CDR3 DNA: TGTGCCAGCAGTTTACTCACAGACCCAGGCACAGATACG. Protein sequence: CASSLLTDPGTDT. The CDR3 in full is CASSLLTDPGTDTQYF.

The CDR3 here is CASSIDSWANYGYTF. The covered CDR3 bases are TGTGCCAGTAGTATTGACAGCTGGGCTAACTATGGC. The chain links TRBV19 to TRBJ1-2, with a tentative D call TRBD1 (5 bases). Read data end 3 residues before the CDR3 end; the end is taken from the germline J gene. Per germline, CDR1 LNHDA and CDR2 SQIVND (reference sequence). Between the trimmed V and J ends, which lost 3 bases and 0 bases, there was a span of 11 bases. The CDR3 spans 15 residues. The entire variable domain, with the rest obtained from reference TRBV19 and TRBJ1-2, is as follows: DGGITQSPKYLFRKEGQNVTLSCEQNLNHDAMYWYRQDPGQGLRLIYYSQIVNDFQKGDIAEGYSVSREKKESFPLTVTSAQKNPTAFYLCASSIDSWANYGYTFGSGTRLTVV.

For this clone: Coverage ceases 3 residues before the CDR3 finishes, and the germline J gene fills in the end. The chain links TRBV13 to TRBJ2-3, with a tentative D call TRBD1 (5 bases). The V end was cut by 3 bases, the J end by 7 bases, with 14 bases between. The CDR3 runs 14 residues. Germline CDR1 and CDR2: PRHDT and FYEKMQ (reference sequence). CDR3 DNA, as far as it was read: TGTGCCAGCAGCTTCAAGGGGCTAGGAAATACG. It is translated as CASSFKGLGNT. The whole CDR3 region reads CASSFKGLGNTQYF.

Comments on this clone: The read halts 3 residues ahead of the CDR3 end, with the missing end drawn from the germline J gene. The chain links TRBV18 to TRBJ2-7; D remains unclear. This CDR3 contains 13 residues. In germline, CDR1 is KGHSH, CDR2 LQKENI. V lost 3 bases, J lost 3 bases, and 9 bases lay in between. The CDR3 protein is CASSPTQDYEQYF. CDR3 bases read: TGTGCCAGCTCACCCACACAAGACTACGAG.

The sequenced part of the CDR3 DNA is TGTGCCAGCCGTGGACGCCAAGCCGGGGATCAGCCC. Residues: CASRGRQAGDQP. The full CDR3 protein reads CASRGRQAGDQPQHF. This chain joins TRBV19 and TRBJ1-5; D is ambiguous. Read data end 3 residues before the CDR3 end; the end is taken from the germline J gene. Trimming took 9 bases from V and 5 from J, leaving 20 bases between them. The CDR3 is 15 amino acids. Per the germline V gene, CDR1 is LNHDA and CDR2 is SQIVND (reference sequence).

Notes on this clone: Sequencing ends 3 residues short of the CDR3 end; the germline J gene provides the rest. The chain recombines TRBV7-3 with TRBJ1-1; weak D call: TRBD1 (6 bases). The CDR3 has 14 amino acids. Trimming took 5 bases from V and 5 from J, leaving 15 bases between them. Germline CDR1 SGHTA, CDR2 FQGTGA. The sequenced CDR3 bases are TGTGCCAGCAGCCTCCAGGCAGGGGATACTGAA. It encodes CASSLQAGDTE. The full CDR3 protein reads CASSLQAGDTEAFF.

With regard to this clone: Coverage ceases 3 residues before the CDR3 finishes, and the germline J gene fills in the end. The chain uses TRBV5-1 and TRBJ2-1; 12 bases are a match to TRBD2. The CDR3 has 15 residues. Per the germline V gene, CDR1 is SGHRS and CDR2 is YFSETQ. Trimming cost V 3 bases and J 7 bases; bases outside gene matches: 5. The CDR3 reads CASSSGTSGQNEQFF. The part of the CDR3 DNA that was read is TGCGCCAGCAGCTCCGGGACTAGCGGGCAGAATGAG.

With regard to this clone: The CDR3 end is not reached by the read, which stops 3 residues before it; the germline J gene fills it in. This chain uses TRBV18 with TRBJ1-3; the match to TRBD1 covers 7 bases. V was pared by 6 bases and J by 0 bases, with 2 bases of the junction left unmatched. The length of the CDR3 is 14 residues. The germline V gene encodes CDR1 KGHSH and CDR2 LQKENI. The CDR3 loop reads CASSGTVSGNTIYF. Incomplete CDR3 DNA: TGTGCCAGCTCCGGGACAGTCTCTGGAAACACC.

Notes on this clone: The read ends 3 residues shy of where the CDR3 ends; the end is completed using the germline J gene. The chain recombines TRBV7-8 with TRBJ1-2; a possible D gene is TRBD1 (5 bases). V was clipped by 5 bases and J by 6 bases, with 22 bases between them. This CDR3 is built from 16 residues. Germline V gene sequence: CDR1 SGHVS, CDR2 FQNEAQ. Partial CDR3 DNA: TGTGCCAGCAGCCCCCGGGGGGGACTCCAGAGGGATGGC. It codes for CASSPRGGLQRDG. The full CDR3 is CASSPRGGLQRDGYTF.

On this clone itself: Read data end 3 residues before the CDR3 end; the end is taken from the germline J gene. The chain joins TRBV2 to TRBJ2-3; D remains unclear. CDR1 and CDR2 from the germline V gene are SNHLY and FYNNEI. This CDR3 has 13 amino acids. Trimming took 4 bases from V and 2 from J, leaving 7 bases between them. The CDR3 loop reads CASSVRATDTQYF. CDR3 DNA, as far as it was read: TGTGCCAGCAGTGTAAGGGCCACAGATACG.

On this clone itself: The read ends 3 residues shy of where the CDR3 ends; the end is completed using the germline J gene. The chain is built from TRBV5-1 and TRBJ2-1; D is tentatively TRBD1 or TRBD2 (5 bases each). CDR1 is SGHRS and CDR2 is YFSETQ in the germline V gene. CDR3 size: 13 residues. The V and J ends lost 5 bases and 5 bases respectively, with 11 bases between them. This CDR3 is CASSGQGDNEQFF. The DNA read from the CDR3 is TGCGCCAGCAGTGGGCAGGGAGACAATGAG.

As to this clone: The read ends 3 residues early relative to the CDR3; the germline J gene fills the gap. The chain has TRBV19 and TRBJ1-3, with 9 bases lining up with TRBD1. The CDR3 consists of 16 residues. Germline values: CDR1 LNHDA, CDR2 SQIVND (reference sequence). The V and J ends lost 5 bases and 0 bases, in that order; junction bases with no gene match: 5. The CDR3 here is CASSSGQGFSGNTIYF. CDR3 DNA, as far as it was read: TGTGCCAGTAGTTCGGGACAGGGCTTCTCTGGAAACACC.

With respect to this clone: The read terminates 3 residues ahead of where the CDR3 ends, so the germline J gene completes it. The chain combines TRBV14 with TRBJ2-5; maybe TRBD2 (6 bases). CDR1 and CDR2 from the germline V gene are SGHDN and FVKESK. The CDR3 has 15 amino acids. V was shortened by 2 bases and J by 5 bases, with 15 bases between the two germline ends. The CDR3 DNA, read in part, is TGTGCCAGCAGCCAATTCTTCCCTAGCGTGGAGACC. The encoded protein is CASSQFFPSVET. The full CDR3 reads CASSQFFPSVETQYF. Together with reference TRBV14 and TRBJ2-5, the CDR3 gives the full variable domain: EAGVTQFPSHSVIEKGQTVTLRCDPISGHDNLYWYRRVMGKEIKFLLHFVKESKQDESGMPNNRFLAERTGGTYSTLKVQPAELEDSGVYFCASSQFFPSVETQYFGPGTRLLVL.

Comments on this clone: The DNA ends 3 residues before the CDR3 does, and the rest of the CDR3 is filled in from the germline J gene. This chain uses TRBV20-1 with TRBJ2-3, with 10 bases aligning to TRBD1. The CDR3 spans 15 residues. CDR1 is DFQATT, CDR2 SNEGSKA, per germline (reference sequence). J was trimmed by 5 bases and V by 4 bases; bases with no gene match: 9. This chain's CDR3 is CSATPGQGTGDTQYF. Partial CDR3 DNA: TGCAGTGCTACCCCGGGACAGGGGACCGGAGATACG.

To note about this clone: The CDR3 end is not reached by the read, which stops 3 residues before it; the germline J gene fills it in. The V gene is TRBV20-1, the J gene TRBJ1-4; D unclear. V dropped 4 bases and J dropped 7 bases, with 13 bases sitting between them. In germline, CDR1 is DFQATT, CDR2 SNEGSKA (reference sequence). The CDR3 runs to 13 residues. CDR3 sequence reads: CSANFFQSEKLFF. Incomplete CDR3 DNA: TGCAGTGCTAATTTCTTCCAGAGTGAAAAA.